Listed here are 6 T cell receptor beta chains from one sample, sequenced in a study of tumor and adjacent non-tumor tissue in lung cancer. The template was RNA from unsorted bulk tissue. More than 3 cm separated this lung sample from the edge of the tumor. The library came from three nested PCR rounds adapted from ARM-PCR protocols. TCRdb redid the calling of the multiplex PCR reads with MiXCR, one entry per CDR3 protein. The table lists 65,000 to 85,000 distinct CDR3 sequences, about 77% of them singletons. The specimen sequenced was distant non-tumor lung tissue. The receptors originated from a man between 60 and 75 years old with non-small cell lung cancer.

As regards this clonotype: At one end, the junction sequence differs from germline, possibly due to a read error. The CDR3, as DNA: TGTGCCAGCAGCCAGTGTAACACTGAGGCTCTCTTT. Protein product: CASSQCNTEALF. V usage is TRBV2 and J usage is TRBJ1-1; no clear D gene. The CDR3 runs 12 residues. Germline CDR1 reads SNHLY; CDR2 reads FYNNEI. The full variable domain, completed using reference TRBV2 and TRBJ1-1, is EPEVTQTPSHQVTQMGQEVILRCVPISNHLYFYWYRQILGQKVEFLVSFYNNEISEKSEIFDDQFSVERPDGSNFTLKIRSTKLEDSAMYFCASSQCNTEALFGQGTRLTVV.

The V gene is TRBV6-1, the J gene TRBJ2-1, with 10 nucleotides matching TRBD2. V shed 4 bases, J shed 7 bases, and the junction held 10 bases outside the gene matches. The CDR3 is 16 residues long. Germline CDR1 MNHNS, CDR2 SASEGT. The CDR3 reads CASSAYSGRIYNEQFF. The CDR3 region has the DNA TGTGCCAGCAGTGCATATAGCGGGAGGATCTATAATGAGCAGTTCTTC.

In regard to this clonotype: Mismatch with germline at one junction end may stem from a read error. The chain couples TRBV5-6 to TRBJ1-6, with TRBD1 matching over 7 bases. Germline loops: CDR1 SGHDT, CDR2 YYEEEE. The CDR3 has 16 amino acids. The CDR3 DNA sequence: TGTGGCAGCAGCTTGTGGGACAGCTCCTATAATTTACCCCTCAACTTT. This translates into CGSSLWDSSYNLPLNF.

This clonotype is large by share. V and J are TRBV12-3 or TRBV12-4 and TRBJ2-7, with a possible D match to TRBD2 (5 bases). The CDR3 runs to 14 residues. The V gene lost 3 bases and the J gene lost 0 bases, with 9 bases spanning the gap. CDR3 region: CASSFLGSSYEQYF. The CDR3 nucleotides are TGTGCCAGCAGTTTTCTTGGGAGCTCCTACGAGCAGTACTTC.

In the case of this clonotype: The junction shows a germline mismatch at one end, possibly a read error. The chain is built from TRBV11-1 and TRBJ2-2; tentative D call: TRBD2 (6 bases). CDR3 length: 14 amino acids. Germline assignment: CDR1 SGHAT and CDR2 FQDESV (reference sequence). CDR3 residues: CASSYSNGIGGLFF. The CDR3 coding sequence is TGTGCCAGCAGCTATAGTAATGGCATCGGGGGGCTGTTTTTT.

This clonotype was found a few times. This may arise from a read error, as a much more abundant clone is one base away. The chain couples TRBV20-1 to TRBJ1-5; no clear D gene. CDR3 length: 12 amino acids. The germline gives CDR1 DFQATT, CDR2 SNEGSKA (reference sequence). CDR3 nucleotide sequence: TGCAGTGCTAGAGTAGGGATTCAGCACCAGCATTTT. Its protein is CSARVGIQHQHF.